The clone carrying this TCR beta chain has just one count. The entry originates in a study of blood T cell repertoires in COVID-19. Germline V lookup: CDR1 PRHDT, CDR2 FYEKMQ (reference sequence). Trimming removed 7 bases from V and 5 bases from J; junction bases left unmatched: 6. There are 14 residues in the CDR3. Method: immunoSEQ multiplex PCR; TCRdb's copy keeps in-frame clones and lacks some. The table lists around 200,000 clones, roughly nine tenths of them singletons. The chain couples TRBV13 to TRBJ2-1; 9 nucleotides line up with TRBD2. Sequenced input: peripheral blood. This receptor was taken from a woman aged 45-65 years with acute or convalescent COVID-19. The CDR3 here is CASTSGGHNNEQFF. The CDR3 DNA is TGTGCCAGCACCAGCGGGGGGCACAACAATGAGCAGTTCTTC.